What follows describes a single T cell receptor (beta chain). Its cognate antigen is unknown. From germline, CDR1 is MNHNS and CDR2 SASEGT. This CDR3 region has 14 residues. V dropped 2 bases and J dropped 4 bases, with 11 bases sitting between them. Newly diagnosed hyperthyroidism, duration under 2 months, in patients aged 18 to 65. Exclusion followed for patients with uncontrolled infection, other autoimmune disease, pregnancy or lactation. This sample was included in a study of T cells in Graves' hyperthyroidism and ophthalmopathy. Findings and caveats of the study: The model foresaw ophthalmopathy a median about 6.1 months prior to onset.

Using RNA transcripts as the source, TCR beta CDR3 regions were amplified. A first-round RT-PCR of the TCR CDR3 used the HTBI primer set. TCRdb re-called the multiplex PCR reads through MiXCR, storing one row per CDR3 protein. The sample consists of 500,000 to 550,000 distinct CDR3 sequences, roughly 20% of them appearing once. Specimen: blood. This clonotype was sampled from a man aged 18-30 years with Graves' hyperthyroidism. The V call is TRBV6-1, the J call TRBJ1-2; D perhaps matches TRBD1 (5 bases). The DNA for the CDR3 is TGTGCCAGCAGTGAACATCCGGGGCCCTATGGCTACACCTTC. Translated, it gives CASSEHPGPYGYTF.